The 19 T cell receptor beta chains reported below all come from one sample, sequenced in a study of blood T cells in healthy people across ages. Next came a second PCR, run for about 6 to 11 cycles, which used a sample-barcoded 5' primer along with a J-beta primer mix. TCRdb redid the calling of the 5' RACE reads with MiXCR, one entry per CDR3 protein. The repertoire includes 750,000 to 950,000 distinct CDR3 sequences, roughly 26% of them detected once, and about 3% sits in the top ten. This sample also appeared in a second study, on T cells of mothers and their children.

The source material was blood. Receptor source: a boy aged 5 to 17 in good health.

V and J are TRBV6-1 and TRBJ1-2, with D uncertain. Germline V CDR1 and CDR2: MNHNS, SASEGT. The length of the CDR3 is 14 residues. This CDR3 reads CVTFIRTSNYGYTF. The CDR3 nucleotides read TGTGTCACCTTTATCAGGACGTCCAACTATGGCTACACCTTC.

The table lists this clonotype with a few counts. The chain links TRBV10-3 to TRBJ2-5; 7 bases map to TRBD1. Germline CDR1 and CDR2: ENHRY and SYGVKD. This CDR3 is 15 amino acids long. V lost 3 bases to trimming and J lost 1 base; unmatched junction nucleotides: 5. The CDR3 is CAISDLGTAQETQYF. The CDR3 DNA is TGTGCCATCAGTGACCTTGGGACAGCCCAAGAGACCCAGTACTTC.

The CDR3 nucleotides are TGTGCCAGCAACCTAGCGGGGGAGGAAGAGACCCAGTACTTC. It is translated as CASNLAGEEETQYF. V is TRBV9 and J is TRBJ2-5; 10 nucleotides align to TRBD2. Trimming cost V 6 bases and J 3 bases; bases outside gene matches: 5. CDR3 length: 14 residues. Germline V lookup: CDR1 SGDLS, CDR2 YYNGEE.

The J gene is TRBJ1-2, the V gene TRBV6-5, with D uncertain. The length of the CDR3 is 12 residues. V was shortened by 2 bases and J by 6 bases, with 7 bases between the two germline ends. The germline gives CDR1 MNHEY, CDR2 SVGAGI. CDR3 DNA: TGTGCCAGCAGTTACGGACCCAATGGCTACACCTTC. Amino acid sequence: CASSYGPNGYTF.

This chain connects TRBV6-6 to TRBJ1-2; D is possibly TRBD1 (6 bases). V gave up 6 bases and J gave up 5 bases, with 13 bases separating them. Germline loops: CDR1 MNHNY, CDR2 SVGAGI (reference sequence). CDR3 size: 13 residues. CDR3 coding DNA: TGTGCCAGCAGCCGTGGACAGATGTATGGCTACACCTTC. Protein sequence: CASSRGQMYGYTF.

This clonotype was detected a few times. The V call is TRBV6-5, the J call TRBJ2-1; D uncertain. The CDR3 runs 14 residues. Trimming stripped 2 bases from V and 7 bases from J, with 12 bases between. Germline CDR1 is MNHEY and CDR2 is SVGAGI. The CDR3 loop reads CASSYPRPVNEQFF. DNA of the CDR3: TGTGCCAGCAGTTACCCCAGGCCGGTAAATGAGCAGTTCTTC.

The CDR3 is CASSFMSNYGYTF. CDR3 bases: TGTGCCAGCAGTTTTATGAGTAACTATGGCTACACCTTC. The chain recombines TRBV27 with TRBJ1-2; D call uncertain. CDR3 length: 13 residues. Germline V lookup: CDR1 MNHEY, CDR2 SMNVEV (reference sequence). Trimming took off 3 bases at V and 1 base at J, with 6 bases between the two ends.

This chain uses TRBV28 with TRBJ1-2, with D hard to call. V lost 5 bases, J lost 7 bases, and 20 bases lay in between. The CDR3 is 15 residues long. Germline V gene sequence: CDR1 MDHEN, CDR2 SYDVKM. CDR3 residues: CASSPQSERGGGYTF. In DNA form, the CDR3 reads TGTGCCAGCAGTCCCCAATCCGAGAGAGGTGGTGGCTACACCTTC.

CDR3: CAISDQSARSTDTQYF. CDR3 nucleotides: TGTGCCATCAGTGATCAGTCGGCGAGAAGCACAGATACGCAGTATTTT. V gene TRBV10-3 combines with J gene TRBJ2-3; D gene unclear. The CDR3 length is 16 residues. Trimming removed 3 bases from V and 0 bases from J, with 13 bases in between. Germline lookup yields CDR1 ENHRY and CDR2 SYGVKD.

The J gene is TRBJ2-4, the V gene TRBV28; D might be TRBD2 (5 bases). The CDR3 totals 12 residues. V was cut by 11 bases and J by 6 bases, with 14 bases left in between. Germline CDR1 reads MDHEN; CDR2 reads SYDVKM. CDR3 bases: TGTGCCTCCGGGGATGTCGGAAACATTCAGTACTTC. Translating gives CASGDVGNIQYF.

This clonotype has a single count. V and J are TRBV7-2 and TRBJ2-7; TRBD1 matches at 10 bases. Losses at the gene ends were 0 bases for V and 2 bases for J; bases not matched to a gene: 4. The CDR3 is 16 amino acids. Germline values: CDR1 SGHTA, CDR2 FQGNSA. Here the CDR3 reads CASSLAVGTGAYEQYF. CDR3 nucleotide sequence: TGTGCCAGCAGCTTAGCGGTCGGGACAGGGGCCTACGAGCAGTACTTC.

This clonotype was observed a handful of times. The chain links TRBV20-1 to TRBJ1-1; 8 bases match TRBD1. V lost 5 bases, J lost 2 bases, and 4 bases stayed unmatched. The length of the CDR3 is 13 residues. CDR1 DFQATT and CDR2 SNEGSKA come from the germline V gene (reference sequence). The CDR3: CSALQGGNTEAFF. The CDR3 coding sequence is TGCAGTGCTTTACAGGGGGGAAACACTGAAGCTTTCTTT.

The rearrangement joins TRBV19 to TRBJ2-5, with 11 bases aligning to TRBD2. The J call may be faulty, since TRBJ2-1 better matches the DNA end. Germline V CDR1 and CDR2: LNHDA, SQIVND (reference sequence). This CDR3 spans 15 amino acids. The CDR3 loop is CASSIAASGGWEQFF. CDR3 nucleotide sequence: TGTGCCAGTAGTATAGCGGCTAGCGGGGGGTGGGAGCAGTTCTTC.

The sample holds a few counts of this clonotype. The gene calls are TRBV24-1 and TRBJ2-2; 9 bases fit TRBD2. Germline CDR1 KGHDR, CDR2 SFDVKD. The CDR3 has 14 amino acids. Losses at the gene ends were 7 bases for V and 4 bases for J; bases not matched to a gene: 3. CDR3 region: CATRSTSGTGELFF. CDR3 coding DNA: TGTGCCACCAGGTCGACTAGCGGCACCGGGGAGCTGTTTTTT.

This rearrangement joins TRBV4-2 to TRBJ1-4; D is ambiguous. CDR1 LGHNA and CDR2 YNFKEQ come from the germline V gene. The V end lost 0 bases, the J end lost 7 bases, and 24 bases lay between the germline ends. CDR3 length: 19 residues. CDR3 nucleotide sequence: TGTGCCAGCAGCCAAGATCCCCTCTTCTTCACGGATTCTACTGAAAAACTGTTTTTT. As protein: CASSQDPLFFTDSTEKLFF.

The V call is TRBV5-1, the J call TRBJ2-6; no clear D. The CDR3 extends over 16 amino acids. Trimming took 6 bases from V and 1 from J, leaving 14 bases between them. Germline loops: CDR1 SGHRS, CDR2 YFSETQ. The CDR3 DNA reads as TGCGCCAGCAAGAAGGAGTTCTGGTCTGGGGCCAACGTCCTGACTTTC. Protein sequence: CASKKEFWSGANVLTF.

The chain has TRBV30 and TRBJ2-5; weak D call: TRBD1 (6 bases). The V end lost 4 bases, the J end lost 2 bases, and 14 bases lay between the germline ends. The CDR3 extends over 14 amino acids. Looked up from germline, CDR1 is GTSNPN and CDR2 is SVGIG (reference sequence). CDR3 DNA: TGTGCCTGGAATGCGTTGGGGGCGCAAGAGACCCAGTACTTC. As protein: CAWNALGAQETQYF.

This chain connects TRBV5-1 to TRBJ2-5; D unclear. The J call is doubtful: the DNA matches TRBJ2-7 better. The CDR3 has 14 residues. Germline V gene lookup returns CDR1 SGHRS and CDR2 YFSETQ. The CDR3 sequence is CASNPRPDLNEQYF. CDR3 nucleotides: TGCGCCAGCAATCCAAGACCCGATTTAAACGAGCAGTACTTC.

Comment on this clonotype: A read error may produce the germline difference seen at one junction end. The chain is built from TRBV5-1 and TRBJ2-3; TRBD1 matches 9 bases. The CDR3 has 18 residues. Germline V CDR1 and CDR2: SGHRS, YFSETQ. This chain's CDR3 is CASSFITGTGISTDTQYF. CDR3 nucleotide sequence: TGCGCCAGCAGCTTCATAACCGGGACAGGGATCAGCACTGATACGCAGTATTTT. Variable domain in full (rest from reference TRBV5-1 and TRBJ2-3): KAGVTQTPRYLIKTRGQQVTLSCSPISGHRSVSWYQQTPGQGLQFLFEYFSETQRNKGNFPGRFSGRQFSNSRSEMNVSTLELGDSALYLCASSFITGTGISTDTQYFGPGTRLTVL.